These T cell receptor beta chains were read from a single sample in a study of T cell responses to AZD1222 COVID-19 vaccine. The table came from immunoSEQ multiplex PCR; TCRdb's copy has only in-frame clones and leaves some out. The profile shows over 100,000 clones, roughly 90% of them singletons. Sequenced here: peripheral blood, sampled on day 0 of AZD1222 vaccination. The receptors derive from an adult in good health. Both conserved end residues are part of each CDR3. Fields, in order: clone size, D gene, V gene, J gene, CDR3 length, CDR3 protein, CDR3 DNA. The D gene is left open where the match is weak. Only part of the rows carry a size: once, few, many, or a class if the clone is expanded.

size: NA; D: NA; V: TRBV6-2/TRBV6-3; J: TRBJ2-3; length: 14; CDR3: CASSYREYTDTQYF; DNA: TGTGCCAGCAGTTACAGGGAGTATACAGATACGCAGTATTTT
size: NA; D: NA; V: TRBV20-1; J: TRBJ2-7; length: 11; CDR3: CSARQTYEQYF; DNA: TGCAGTGCTAGACAGACCTACGAGCAGTACTTC
size: NA; D: NA; V: TRBV19; J: TRBJ1-4; length: 16; CDR3: CASRGPGIATNEKLFF; DNA: TGTGCCAGTAGGGGCCCGGGGATTGCAACTAATGAAAAACTGTTTTTT
size: NA; D: TRBD1; V: TRBV5-1; J: TRBJ1-4; length: 15; CDR3: CASSSGTGGSEKLFF; DNA: TGCGCCAGCAGCTCCGGGACAGGGGGGAGTGAAAAACTGTTTTTT
size: NA; D: NA; V: TRBV15; J: TRBJ2-2; length: 17; CDR3: CATSRAVGATNTGELFF; DNA: TGTGCCACCAGCAGAGCGGTCGGGGCTACGAACACCGGGGAGCTGTTTTTT
size: NA; D: NA; V: TRBV5-5; J: TRBJ1-1; length: 14; CDR3: CASSWRSLGTEAFF; DNA: TGTGCCAGCAGTTGGCGGAGCTTGGGCACTGAAGCTTTCTTT
size: NA; D: NA; V: TRBV6-5; J: TRBJ1-3; length: 14; CDR3: CASIQTVSGNTIYF; DNA: TGTGCCAGCATCCAAACAGTCTCTGGAAACACCATATATTTT
size: NA; D: NA; V: TRBV2; J: TRBJ1-5; length: 14; CDR3: CASSERISNQPQHF; DNA: TGTGCCAGCAGTGAAAGGATTAGCAATCAGCCCCAGCATTTT
size: NA; D: NA; V: TRBV7-9; J: TRBJ1-1; length: 14; CDR3: CASSLVGLNTEAFF; DNA: TGTGCCAGCAGCTTAGTGGGATTGAACACTGAAGCTTTCTTT
size: NA; D: NA; V: TRBV28; J: TRBJ1-1; length: 12; CDR3: CASSWRGTEAFF; DNA: TGTGCCAGCAGTTGGCGGGGCACTGAAGCTTTCTTT
size: NA; D: NA; V: TRBV7-9; J: TRBJ2-6; length: 13; CDR3: CASSFSGANVLTF; DNA: TGTGCCAGCAGCTTCTCTGGGGCCAACGTCCTGACTTTC
size: NA; D: NA; V: TRBV3-1/TRBV3-2; J: TRBJ2-1; length: 14; CDR3: CASSQDQVVGEQFF; DNA: TGTGCCAGCAGCCAAGATCAGGTAGTGGGGGAGCAGTTCTTC
size: once; D: NA; V: TRBV5-5; J: TRBJ1-2; length: 13; CDR3: CASSSDQGYGYTF; DNA: TGTGCCAGCAGCTCAGATCAGGGTTACGGCTACACCTTC
size: NA; D: TRBD1; V: TRBV6-5; J: TRBJ2-7; length: 15; CDR3: CASSYSRQGAYEQYF; DNA: TGTGCCAGCAGTTACTCCCGACAGGGGGCTTACGAGCAGTACTTC
size: NA; D: NA; V: TRBV5-1; J: TRBJ1-1; length: 15; CDR3: CASRSLQTWNTEAFF; DNA: TGCGCCAGCAGATCGTTACAGACTTGGAACACTGAAGCTTTCTTT
size: NA; D: NA; V: TRBV19; J: TRBJ1-2; length: 13; CDR3: CASSIGPGLGYTF; DNA: TGTGCCAGTAGTATTGGGCCTGGTCTTGGCTACACCTTC
size: once; D: NA; V: TRBV29-1; J: TRBJ1-2; length: 12; CDR3: CSVRGGNYGYTF; DNA: TGCAGCGTTCGAGGGGGGAACTATGGCTACACCTTC
size: NA; D: TRBD1; V: TRBV27; J: TRBJ1-2; length: 12; CDR3: CASSQTGEGYTF; DNA: TGTGCCAGCAGTCAAACAGGGGAAGGCTACACCTTC
size: few; D: NA; V: TRBV28; J: TRBJ1-2; length: 15; CDR3: CASSLGVLGGVGYTF; DNA: TGTGCCAGCAGTTTGGGGGTCCTAGGTGGGGTTGGCTACACCTTC
size: NA; D: TRBD1; V: TRBV10-1; J: TRBJ2-5; length: 18; CDR3: CASSERQGSQAGQETQYF; DNA: TGCGCCAGCAGTGAGAGACAGGGAAGTCAGGCCGGCCAAGAGACCCAGTACTTC
size: NA; D: NA; V: TRBV18; J: TRBJ2-1; length: 16; CDR3: CASSTLGGSSYNEQFF; DNA: TGTGCCAGCTCTACCCTGGGGGGTAGCTCCTACAATGAGCAGTTCTTC
size: NA; D: NA; V: TRBV30; J: TRBJ1-1; length: 15; CDR3: CAWSRRTGPGRTAFF; DNA: TGTGCCTGGAGTCGTCGGACGGGACCCGGCCGAACGGCTTTCTTT
size: once; D: TRBD1; V: TRBV19; J: TRBJ1-5; length: 17; CDR3: CASSRTPGGGLNQPQHF; DNA: TGTGCCAGTAGTAGAACCCCGGGAGGGGGCCTCAATCAGCCCCAGCATTTT
size: NA; D: NA; V: TRBV6-6; J: TRBJ2-2; length: 15; CDR3: CASRRTGANTGELFF; DNA: TGTGCCAGCAGAAGGACCGGGGCGAACACCGGGGAGCTGTTTTTT
size: NA; D: NA; V: TRBV10-3; J: TRBJ2-3; length: 13; CDR3: CAIRGDSIDTQYF; DNA: TGTGCCATCAGGGGGGACTCAATCGATACGCAGTATTTT
size: NA; D: NA; V: TRBV6-4; J: TRBJ2-3; length: 15; CDR3: CASSDSGGWSDTQYF; DNA: TGTGCCAGCAGTGACTCGGGGGGCTGGTCAGATACGCAGTATTTT
size: NA; D: NA; V: TRBV5-4; J: TRBJ1-5; length: 15; CDR3: CASKFGDGNNQPQHF; DNA: TGTGCCAGCAAGTTCGGGGACGGTAACAATCAGCCCCAGCATTTT
size: NA; D: TRBD2; V: TRBV5-5; J: TRBJ2-7; length: 15; CDR3: CASSLDAGGAYEQYF; DNA: TGTGCCAGCAGCTTGGATGCCGGGGGGGCTTACGAGCAGTACTTC
size: once; D: TRBD1; V: TRBV6-6; J: TRBJ1-4; length: 15; CDR3: CASSFTGGFGEKLFF; DNA: TGTGCCAGCAGTTTCACAGGGGGCTTCGGGGAAAAACTGTTTTTT
size: few; D: NA; V: TRBV5-1; J: TRBJ2-3; length: 15; CDR3: CASRSGGTSTDTQYF; DNA: TGCGCCAGCAGGTCCGGCGGGACCAGCACAGATACGCAGTATTTT
size: NA; D: NA; V: TRBV5-1; J: TRBJ1-3; length: 14; CDR3: CASSFTGSGNTIYF; DNA: TGCGCCAGCAGCTTCACGGGGTCTGGAAACACCATATATTTT
size: NA; D: NA; V: TRBV7-7; J: TRBJ2-3; length: 13; CDR3: CASSSYRADTQYF; DNA: TGTGCCAGCAGCTCCTACAGGGCAGATACGCAGTATTTT
size: NA; D: NA; V: TRBV7-2; J: TRBJ2-1; length: 19; CDR3: CASSSPPSVAGGSYNEQFF; DNA: TGTGCCAGCAGCTCCCCTCCTAGTGTCGCCGGGGGATCCTACAATGAGCAGTTCTTC
size: NA; D: TRBD2; V: TRBV4-2; J: TRBJ2-2; length: 17; CDR3: CASSQEGRGWRTGELFF; DNA: TGTGCCAGCAGCCAAGAAGGGAGGGGATGGCGGACCGGGGAGCTGTTTTTT
size: few; D: NA; V: TRBV5-6; J: TRBJ2-7; length: 15; CDR3: CASSLAPGGSYEQYF; DNA: TGTGCCAGCAGCTTGGCCCCCGGGGGCTCCTACGAGCAGTACTTC
size: NA; D: NA; V: TRBV30; J: TRBJ1-1; length: 15; CDR3: CAWSGPHGGNTEAFF; DNA: TGTGCCTGGAGCGGTCCCCACGGGGGCAACACTGAAGCTTTCTTT
size: NA; D: TRBD1; V: TRBV6-5; J: TRBJ2-1; length: 15; CDR3: CASRTGWVAYNEQFF; DNA: TGTGCCAGCAGGACAGGGTGGGTGGCCTACAATGAGCAGTTCTTC
size: NA; D: NA; V: TRBV7-3; J: TRBJ1-6; length: 13; CDR3: CASSAPERSPLHF; DNA: TGTGCCAGCAGCGCCCCGGAAAGGTCACCCCTCCACTTT
size: NA; D: NA; V: TRBV30; J: TRBJ2-2; length: 16; CDR3: CAWRWKAGPGTGELFF; DNA: TGTGCCTGGCGGTGGAAGGCGGGGCCGGGCACCGGGGAGCTGTTTTTT
size: NA; D: NA; V: TRBV6-2/TRBV6-3; J: TRBJ1-1; length: 16; CDR3: CASSFRRGLANTEAFF; DNA: TGTGCCAGCAGTTTCCGCAGGGGTTTAGCGAACACTGAAGCTTTCTTT
size: NA; D: NA; V: TRBV4-1; J: TRBJ1-3; length: 16; CDR3: CASSKGVGYSGNTIYF; DNA: TGCGCCAGCAGCAAAGGCGTCGGTTACTCTGGAAACACCATATATTTT
size: once; D: TRBD1; V: TRBV18; J: TRBJ2-7; length: 13; CDR3: CASSRDSFNEQYF; DNA: TGTGCCAGCTCTCGGGACAGTTTCAACGAGCAGTACTTC
size: NA; D: NA; V: TRBV30; J: TRBJ1-5; length: 12; CDR3: CAWSVGNQPQHF; DNA: TGTGCCTGGAGTGTAGGTAATCAGCCCCAGCATTTT
size: NA; D: NA; V: TRBV7-3; J: TRBJ1-1; length: 13; CDR3: CASSLDIRGEAFF; DNA: TGTGCCAGCAGCTTGGACATTAGGGGTGAAGCTTTCTTT